This T cell receptor beta chain was sequenced for a study of OX40 agonist ivuxolimab in advanced cancers. Profiled with immunoSEQ multiplex PCR; TCRdb holds only in-frame clones, not every one. The repertoire holds 100,000 or so clones, with 90% as singletons. Patients were ruled out by autoimmune disease history or systemic immunosuppression. Germline trimming cut 1 base from V and 6 bases from J; bases unmatched to any gene: 5. This CDR3 comprises 15 residues. Per germline, CDR1 SEHNR and CDR2 FQNEAQ (reference sequence). This sequence was found in an adult with an advanced solid tumor such as melanoma, head and neck, liver or kidney cancer. The genes are TRBV7-9 and TRBJ2-3; TRBD2 matches 9 bases. Sequencing was performed on CD4+ or CD8+ T cells sorted from blood, taken in a trial of the OX40 agonist ivuxolimab. The DNA for the CDR3 is TGTGCCAGCAGCTTAGGGATTAGCGGGGGCGATACGCAGTATTTT. Amino acid sequence: CASSLGISGGDTQYF.